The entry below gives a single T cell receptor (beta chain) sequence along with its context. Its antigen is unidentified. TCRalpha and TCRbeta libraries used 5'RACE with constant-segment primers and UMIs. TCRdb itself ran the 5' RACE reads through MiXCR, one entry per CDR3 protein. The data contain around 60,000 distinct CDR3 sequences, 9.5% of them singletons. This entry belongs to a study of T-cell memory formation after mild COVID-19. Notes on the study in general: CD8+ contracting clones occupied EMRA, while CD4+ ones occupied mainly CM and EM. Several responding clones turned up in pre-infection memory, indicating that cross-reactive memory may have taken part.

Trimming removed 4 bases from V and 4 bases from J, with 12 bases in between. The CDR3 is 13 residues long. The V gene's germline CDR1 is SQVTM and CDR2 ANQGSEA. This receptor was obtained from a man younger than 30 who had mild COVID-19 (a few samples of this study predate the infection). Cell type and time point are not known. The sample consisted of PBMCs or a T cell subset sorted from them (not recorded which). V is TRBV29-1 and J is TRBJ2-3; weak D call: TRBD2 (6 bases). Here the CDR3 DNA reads TGCAGCGTTGTGGGCTGGGAGGCAGATACGCAGTATTTT. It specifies CSVVGWEADTQYF.